A selection of T cell receptor beta chains follows, all from one sample in a study of OX40 agonist ivuxolimab in advanced cancers. Data came from immunoSEQ multiplex PCR; TCRdb stores just in-frame clones and leaves some out. The table records over 55,000 clones, roughly 84% of them present only once. The sequences come from CD4+ or CD8+ T cells sorted from blood, collected in a trial of the OX40 agonist ivuxolimab. The receptors were sampled from an adult with an advanced solid tumor such as melanoma, head and neck, liver or kidney cancer. CDR3s leave out the opening cysteine and the closing phenylalanine or tryptophan.

TRBV27	TRBJ1-6	ASSFNSFKALH
TRBV23-1	TRBJ2-7	ASPGRSGPESNEQY
TRBV6-5	TRBJ2-3	ASRQGLAPADTQY
TRBV19	TRBJ2-1	ASSIGGGPGGNEQF
TRBV11-1	TRBJ1-2	ASSPDRDGYT
TRBV6-5	TRBJ1-5	ASRTRGQPQH
TRBV2	TRBJ2-7	ASSVRGAGEQY
TRBV5-1	TRBJ1-1	ASSIHQGSTEAF
TRBV5-6	TRBJ1-2	ASITGLGVDYGYT
TRBV19	TRBJ2-5	ASSTLGQLQETQY
TRBV6-5	TRBJ2-5	ASSYYSQETQY
TRBV7-9	TRBJ1-3	ASSSFGQEFSGNTIY
TRBV27	TRBJ1-1	ASSFNVKMNTEAF
TRBV19	TRBJ1-2	ASTMTGFLLGYT
TRBV10-3	TRBJ1-1	AISERWGGGMNTEAF
TRBV6-5	TRBJ2-3	ASSYKRGQGTDTQY
TRBV5-8	TRBJ2-5	ASRMTGREETQY
TRBV19	TRBJ2-2	ASSIRGSGRANTGELF
TRBV5-1	TRBJ2-3	ASRIGAVKVSDTQY
TRBV7-2	TRBJ2-2	ASSLGGSTTGELF
TRBV5-6	TRBJ2-5	ASSAWDRQETQY
TRBV12-5	TRBJ2-5	ASAPGSGRGTQY
TRBV18	TRBJ1-4	ASSLQRDFSEKLF
TRBV11-2	TRBJ1-2	ASSLASGLGYGYT
TRBV10-1	TRBJ1-3	ADLDRGQGNTIY
TRBV7-6	TRBJ1-5	ASSVAGGNQPQH
TRBV6-5	TRBJ1-1	ASSSAEAF
TRBV19	TRBJ2-1	ASSVSYNEQF
TRBV7-2	TRBJ1-1	ASSLSGQANTEAF
TRBV6-1	TRBJ1-1	ASSSSMNTEAF
TRBV15	TRBJ2-7	ATSRSRVDSYEQY
TRBV18	TRBJ2-6	ASSPTGHSGANVLT
TRBV27	TRBJ2-2	ASSFWGVQDTGELF
TRBV18	TRBJ2-5	ASSPGRQETQY
TRBV7-5	TRBJ1-6	ARSPQQGSNSPLH
TRBV2	TRBJ1-2	ASVSGHSYGYT
TRBV7-8	TRBJ1-5	ASSLTVRGFSNQPQH
TRBV2	TRBJ2-2	ASRKDLGHTGELF
TRBV5-4	TRBJ1-2	ASSPGGRGDYGYT
TRBV7-2	TRBJ2-7	ASSLVGEHYEQY
TRBV4-1	TRBJ2-1	ASSQLRTSGGAREQF
TRBV18	TRBJ2-2	ASSKPGGRTGELF
TRBV19	TRBJ1-2	ASSITGTGAYGYT